This T cell receptor beta chain is drawn from a study of CD8 T cells in ankylosing spondylitis. Study conclusions and caveats: Disease-associated clones were reportedly significantly overrepresented in matched ankylosing spondylitis synovial fluid. It appeared that ankylosing spondylitis blood was characterized by a TCR beta motif of about 8 highly homologous variants. Existing reports had already noted some motif variants in reactive arthritis synovial fluid and blood.

V dropped 4 bases and J dropped 3 bases, with 14 bases sitting between them. Per the germline V gene, CDR1 is SGHKS and CDR2 is YYEKEE (reference sequence). CDR3 size: 14 residues. Comment on this clonotype: The antigen is undetermined.

It was by quantitative 5'-RACE with molecular barcodes that TCR beta libraries were made. TCRdb re-called the 5' RACE reads with MiXCR, one entry per CDR3 protein. The data contain roughly 700,000 distinct CDR3 sequences, under 20% of them singletons. The origin of this receptor is a male donor with ankylosing spondylitis. The sample was blood, either unsorted or a sorted T cell fraction (not recorded which). The chain employs TRBV5-5 and TRBJ2-7; a possible D gene is TRBD2 (5 bases). DNA of the CDR3: TGTGCCAGCAGCCCATCGGACGGGGTCTACGAGCAGTACTTC. Residues: CASSPSDGVYEQYF.